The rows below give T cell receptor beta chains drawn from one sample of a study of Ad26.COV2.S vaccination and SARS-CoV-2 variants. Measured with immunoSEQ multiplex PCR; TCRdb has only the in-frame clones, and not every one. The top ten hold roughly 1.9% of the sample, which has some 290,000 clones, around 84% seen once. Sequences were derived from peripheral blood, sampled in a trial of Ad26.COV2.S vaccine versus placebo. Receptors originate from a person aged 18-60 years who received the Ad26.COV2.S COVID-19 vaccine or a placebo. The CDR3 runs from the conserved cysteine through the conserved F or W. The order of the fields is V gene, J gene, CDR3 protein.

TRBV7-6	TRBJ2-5	CASSLTGSQETQYF
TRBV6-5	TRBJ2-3	CASSRGEDTQYF
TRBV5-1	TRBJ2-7	CASSLGARTDAYEQYF
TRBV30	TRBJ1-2	CAWGRDQILSNYGYTF
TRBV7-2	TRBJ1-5	CASSRTVNSNQPQHF
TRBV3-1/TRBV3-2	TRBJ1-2	CASSQGTLGQQIYGYTF
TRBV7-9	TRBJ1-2	CASSFLGSHDGYTF
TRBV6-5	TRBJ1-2	CASSYSWGEGYTF
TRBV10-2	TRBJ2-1	CASSEVRRGGVNEQFF
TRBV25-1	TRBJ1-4	CASSEPGLGEKLFF
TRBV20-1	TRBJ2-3	CSASEGRGITDTQYF
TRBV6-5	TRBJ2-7	CASSPDRGAYEQYF
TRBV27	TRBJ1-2	CASSPRPGALDGYTF
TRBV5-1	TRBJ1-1	CASSFEFPAEAFF
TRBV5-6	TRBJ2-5	CASSLTSGGAGETQYF
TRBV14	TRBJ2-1	CASSHLSGLSSYNEQFF
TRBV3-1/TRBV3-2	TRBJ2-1	CASSHRGRAGGGEEQFF
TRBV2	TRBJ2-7	CASENQVGQGLSYEQYF
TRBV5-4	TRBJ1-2	CASSHGTAGESGYTF
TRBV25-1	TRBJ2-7	CASSPVGTGSEQYF
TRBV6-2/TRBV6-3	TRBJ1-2	CASSFADGYTF
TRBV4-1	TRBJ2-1	CASSQDVQLAAIKAQFF
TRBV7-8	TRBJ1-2	CASSLTQGNYGYTF